This TCR beta chain stems from a study of blood T cell repertoires in COVID-19. Study-level information: The study drew acute and convalescent COVID-19 samples from the United States, Italy and Spain. T cells, B-cell-depleted T cells, or PBMCs provided the cDNA or gDNA that served as material.

The CDR3 is made up of 16 amino acids. Authors' methods: Estimates of nucleated cell counts were drawn from the amplification of reference gene primers. Measured with immunoSEQ multiplex PCR; TCRdb has only the in-frame clones, and not every one. Clone size and V and J calls were adopted from that table, with D and trimming inferred from the DNA. The sample has 120,000 or so clones; 70% to 90% are singletons. The receptor's source is a human donor in a cohort sampled during active COVID-19. The gene calls are TRBV21-1 and TRBJ1-2; whether TRBD1, the table's D call, matches the DNA was not checked. TRBV21-1 is termed a pseudogene. The specimen sequenced was peripheral blood. The chain's CDR3 is CASSKGQGSTPYGYTF. In DNA, the CDR3 is TGTGCCAGCAGCAAGGGACAGGGAAGCACCCCCTATGGCTACACCTTC.